The 2 T cell receptor beta chains below come from one sample, sequenced in a study of immune evolution from preneoplasia to lung adenocarcinoma. The repertoire was sequenced with immunoSEQ multiplex PCR; TCRdb's copy has only in-frame clones and lacks some. The table includes some 37,000 clones, 65% to 75% detected once. The sequencing sample was made of FFPE invasive lung adenocarcinoma tissue. These receptors were taken from a person aged 55 to 69 with lung adenocarcinoma.

This chain uses TRBV11-2 with TRBJ2-4; 7 bases are a match to TRBD1. Germline values: CDR1 SGHAT, CDR2 FQNNGV. CDR3 length: 16 residues. J was trimmed by 2 bases and V by 0 bases; bases with no gene match: 4. The CDR3 nucleotides read TGTGCCAGCAGCTTAGAACAGGGGTCGACCAAAAACATTCAGTACTTC. Translating gives CASSLEQGSTKNIQYF.

V usage is TRBV28 and J usage is TRBJ1-5; D perhaps matches TRBD1 (6 bases). This CDR3 region has 16 residues. Per germline, CDR1 MDHEN and CDR2 SYDVKM. V lost 1 base, J lost 5 bases, and 15 bases lay in between. This CDR3 reads CASSLLGRGRDQPQHF. CDR3 DNA sequence: TGTGCCAGCAGTTTATTGGGCAGGGGTAGGGATCAGCCCCAGCATTTT.